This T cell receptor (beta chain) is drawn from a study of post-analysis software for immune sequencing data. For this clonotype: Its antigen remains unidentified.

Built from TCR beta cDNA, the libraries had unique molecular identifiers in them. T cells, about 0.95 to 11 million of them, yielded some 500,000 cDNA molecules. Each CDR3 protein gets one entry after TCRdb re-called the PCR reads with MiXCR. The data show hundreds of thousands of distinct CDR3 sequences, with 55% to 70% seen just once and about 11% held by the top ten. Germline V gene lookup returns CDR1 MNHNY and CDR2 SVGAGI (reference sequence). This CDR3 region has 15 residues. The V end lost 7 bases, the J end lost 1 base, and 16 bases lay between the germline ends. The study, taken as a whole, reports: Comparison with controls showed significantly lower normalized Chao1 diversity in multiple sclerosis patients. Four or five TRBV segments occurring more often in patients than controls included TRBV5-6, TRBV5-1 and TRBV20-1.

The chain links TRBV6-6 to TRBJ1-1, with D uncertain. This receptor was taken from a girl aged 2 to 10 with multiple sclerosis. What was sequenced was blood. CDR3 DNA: TGTGCCAGCACAAATCCTCGGGAGGGGAACACTGAAGCTTTCTTT. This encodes CASTNPREGNTEAFF.